Given below is one T cell receptor (beta chain) in context. This clonotype was detected only once. It has no known antigen specificity. Base qualities are missing; no much larger clone stands one base away. One read alone lends weak support. These data come from a study of blood T cells in healthy people across ages (dated by TCRdb to between 2014 and 2016). Broadly, across the study: In model experiments, template switching captured about one uniquely barcoded TCR beta cDNA molecule for every two T cells. To track age-related changes in TCR beta repertoire diversity, the study relied on deep sequencing normalized with unique cDNA molecular identifiers. The donors were divided into four age groups: young (average approximately 17 years), middle-aged (roughly 40), aged (roughly 60) and long-lived (82). To avoid experimental bias, donors of different ages were randomly spread across the sequencing lanes. For two donors (one aged 18 to 30 and one aged 80 or older), the study analyzed two additional independent replicas of 1 million unique cDNA reads from the same blood draw.

What the study reported, not specific to this receptor: Observed TCR beta diversity per million T cells fell roughly linearly with age, and a significant reduction was already apparent by age around 44. Because the CMV infection status of the donors was unknown, age-related changes in expanded clonotypes may potentially have been confounded. Compared with the aged group, the long-lived group had more naive CD4+ T cells, fewer expanded clones and increased TCR diversity, suggesting age selection. Conclusive comparison of naive and antigen-experienced compartments was prevented by the profiling of bulk unsorted PBMCs. Observed TCR beta diversity correlated strongly with the percentage of naive T cells measured by flow cytometry. Total diversity estimates from one million sequenced T cells were considered lower bounds and underestimates.

Donors were about 36 systemically healthy Caucasian individuals from Russia aged roughly 6 to 100 years. Around 9.8 milliliters of peripheral blood were collected from each donor into EDTA-treated Vacutainer tubes. Ficoll-Paque density-gradient centrifugation was used to isolate PBMCs, with at least 7 million per sample. Total RNA, at least 6 micrograms per sample, was extracted from PBMCs with Trizol reagent. For every donor, flow cytometry on a PBMC aliquot measured the percentage of naive CD45RAhigh/CD27high T cells. At the junction V is shortened by 1 base and J by 11 bases; bases outside the gene matches: 18. Taken from cysteine to phenylalanine, the CDR3 has 17 residues. The only DNA kept is the CDR3, 51 bases in frame from the first base. Per the germline V gene (reference sequence), DFQATT is the CDR1 and SNEGSKA is the CDR2. The library relied on 5' RACE. TCRdb shows the sequencer as Illumina HiSeq 2500. A second PCR of about 7 to 12 cycles was performed with a sample-barcoded 5' primer and a J-beta primer mix. A unique molecular identifier was introduced onto each TCR beta cDNA molecule by a template-switch 5' adaptor carrying 12 random nucleotides. Each sample yielded at least 3 million CDR3-containing paired-end reads. The Mint cDNA synthesis kit, primed by a TRBC-specific oligonucleotide, was used to synthesize first-strand cDNA from all RNA. All cDNA was treated with uracil-DNA glycosylase and then went through a first 18-cycle PCR with the universal primers M1SS and BC2_uni_R. From the authors' description of their analysis: For normalization, 1 million high-quality reads were randomly selected from each sample, with every read carrying a distinct molecular identifier. Reads sharing molecular identifiers were discarded rather than binned into consensus sequences. MiTCR, set to a Q25 quality threshold and the strictest error-elimination algorithm, was used for CDR3 identification, clonotype clustering and error correction. A nonparametric unseen species model with Euler transformation was used to estimate a lower bound on total TCR beta diversity. Using fastp trimming at Q25 and MiXCR clonotype assembly, TCRdb reanalyzed the public sequencing data and kept in-frame beta chains. Each record represents a unique CDR3 protein, reported with the most common genes and DNA among its rows. These V and J calls originate from TCRdb's pipeline instead of the authors' own analysis. This sample has roughly 800,000 distinct CDR3 sequences in its table, and roughly 35% of those were observed once. The ten top clones hold under 15% of the sample.

Sequenced: blood. The origin of this receptor is a man between 18 and 29 years old in good health. The V gene is TRBV20-1 and the J gene is TRBJ2-5; TRBD2 fits 11 bases in the junction. DNA sequence: TGCAGTGCTAGAGTACCTGTCACTAGCGGGGGTTACAATGAGCAGTACTTC. Its amino acids are CSARVPVTSGGYNEQYF.